The clone carrying this T cell receptor (beta chain) was seen at least ten times. Its target is unknown. The sample comes from a study of T cell repertoires in cytomegalovirus infection. Looking at the study overall: The authors used CMV epitopes that were HLA-C-restricted (recently identified) and HLA-B-restricted (well studied). The public TCR beta signatures pointed to both CMV infection and matching HLA type.

TCRdb used MiXCR to reprocess the reads, holding one entry per CDR3 protein. The sample carries approximately 1,000,000 distinct CDR3 sequences, approximately 31% recorded once. Study-level findings and limits: Frequencies of public TCR beta families were cumulated, and this identified carriers of CMV plus the relevant HLA. What dominated the ex vivo response were HLA-C-restricted CMV-specific TCR beta clonotypes.

Between the trimmed V and J ends, which lost 6 bases and 1 base, there was a span of 17 bases. The length of the CDR3 is 16 residues. The TCR originated in a human donor in good health (CMV status not recorded). Some clones in this sample may be carry-over from other donors' samples. Here the sequenced sample was cultured CD8+ T cells from PBMCs, taken from culture after CMV antigen stimulation. The rearrangement uses TRBV12-3 or TRBV12-4 and TRBJ2-3; the D gene is possibly TRBD2 (6 bases). The CDR3 DNA reads as TGTGCCAGCAGCCTTCCCAGGCGCGGGGGCACAGATACGCAGTATTTT. This sequence encodes CASSLPRRGGTDTQYF.